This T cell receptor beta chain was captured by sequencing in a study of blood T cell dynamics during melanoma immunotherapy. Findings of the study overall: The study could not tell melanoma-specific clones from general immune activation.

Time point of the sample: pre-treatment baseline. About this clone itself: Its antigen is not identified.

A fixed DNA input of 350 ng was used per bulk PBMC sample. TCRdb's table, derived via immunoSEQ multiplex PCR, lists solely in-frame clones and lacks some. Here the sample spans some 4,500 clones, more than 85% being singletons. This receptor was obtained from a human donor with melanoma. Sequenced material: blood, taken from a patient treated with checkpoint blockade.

The DNA of the CDR3 is TGTGCCAGCAGCTTGGAAAACCGGGACGAGCAGTACTTC. Translated: CASSLENRDEQYF. V usage is TRBV7-9 and J usage is TRBJ2-7; D not certain. V was trimmed by 3 bases and J by 5 bases, leaving 11 bases between them. Germline CDR1 and CDR2: SEHNR and FQNEAQ (reference sequence). The CDR3 length is 13 residues.